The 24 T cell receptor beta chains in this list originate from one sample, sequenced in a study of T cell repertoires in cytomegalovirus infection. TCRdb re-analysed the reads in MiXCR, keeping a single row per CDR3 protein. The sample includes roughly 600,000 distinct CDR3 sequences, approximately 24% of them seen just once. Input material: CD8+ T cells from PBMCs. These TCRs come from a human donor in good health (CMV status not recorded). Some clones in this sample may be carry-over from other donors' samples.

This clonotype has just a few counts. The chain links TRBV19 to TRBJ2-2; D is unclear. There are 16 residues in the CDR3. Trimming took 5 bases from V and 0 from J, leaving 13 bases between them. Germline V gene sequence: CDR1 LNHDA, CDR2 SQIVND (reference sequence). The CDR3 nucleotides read TGTGCCAGTAGTTCCTCGCCTTTCGCGAACACCGGGGAGCTGTTTTTT. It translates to CASSSSPFANTGELFF.

The CDR3: CASSYSAGEREDTIYF. The CDR3 coding sequence is TGTGCCAGCAGTTACTCGGCGGGGGAGAGAGAGGACACCATATATTTT. The chain combines TRBV6-2 or TRBV6-3 with TRBJ1-3, with a weak D call TRBD1 (5 bases). Germline V gives CDR1 MNHEY, CDR2 SVGEGT. V lost 0 bases to trimming and J lost 8 bases, with 17 bases between them. The CDR3 sequence is 16 residues long.

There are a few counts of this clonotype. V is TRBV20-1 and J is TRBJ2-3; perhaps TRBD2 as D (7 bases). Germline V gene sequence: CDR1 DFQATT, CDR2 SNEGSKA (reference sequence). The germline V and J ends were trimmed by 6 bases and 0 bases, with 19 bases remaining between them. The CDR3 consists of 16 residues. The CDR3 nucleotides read TGCAGTGCCAGTTGGGGGCGGGGGTCAAGCACAGATACGCAGTATTTT. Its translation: CSASWGRGSSTDTQYF.

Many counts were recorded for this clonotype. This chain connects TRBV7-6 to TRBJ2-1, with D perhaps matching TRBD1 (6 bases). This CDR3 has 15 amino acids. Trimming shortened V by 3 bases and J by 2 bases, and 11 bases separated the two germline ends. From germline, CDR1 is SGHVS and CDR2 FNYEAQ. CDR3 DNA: TGTGCCAGCAGCTTTTCAGCAGGGGCCTACAATGAGCAGTTCTTC. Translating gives CASSFSAGAYNEQFF. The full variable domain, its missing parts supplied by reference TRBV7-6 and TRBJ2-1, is GAGVSQSPRYKVTKRGQDVALRCDPISGHVSLYWYRQALGQGPEFLTYFNYEAQQDKSGLPNDRFSAERPEGSISTLTIQRTEQRDSAMYRCASSFSAGAYNEQFFGPGTRLTVL.

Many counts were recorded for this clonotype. CDR3 sequence (DNA): TGTGCCAGCAGTTACTCTGATGGAGGGGGGGTTTACGGGGAGCTGTTTTTT. Translation gives CASSYSDGGGVYGELFF. This chain links TRBV6-5 with TRBJ2-2; D is possibly TRBD2 (7 bases). V dropped 0 bases and J dropped 7 bases, with 18 bases sitting between them. Germline CDR1 and CDR2: MNHEY and SVGAGI. CDR3 length equals 17 residues.

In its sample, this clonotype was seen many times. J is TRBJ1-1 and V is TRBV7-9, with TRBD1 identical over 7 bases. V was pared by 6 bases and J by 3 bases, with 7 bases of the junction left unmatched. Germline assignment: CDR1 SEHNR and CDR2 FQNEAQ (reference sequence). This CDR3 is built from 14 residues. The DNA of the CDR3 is TGTGCCAGCAGGAGACAGGGAGGGGACACTGAAGCTTTCTTT. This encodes CASRRQGGDTEAFF.

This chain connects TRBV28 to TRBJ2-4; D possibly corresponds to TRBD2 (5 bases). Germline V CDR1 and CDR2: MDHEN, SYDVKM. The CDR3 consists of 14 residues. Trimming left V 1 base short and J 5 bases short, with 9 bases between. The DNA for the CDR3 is TGTGCCAGCAGTTTATTGGGAGATGAAAACATTCAGTACTTC. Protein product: CASSLLGDENIQYF. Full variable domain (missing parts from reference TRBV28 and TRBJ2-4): DVKVTQSSRYLVKRTGEKVFLECVQDMDHENMFWYRQDPGLGLRLIYFSYDVKMKEKGDIPEGYSVSREKKERFSLILESASTNQTSMYLCASSLLGDENIQYFGAGTRLSVL.

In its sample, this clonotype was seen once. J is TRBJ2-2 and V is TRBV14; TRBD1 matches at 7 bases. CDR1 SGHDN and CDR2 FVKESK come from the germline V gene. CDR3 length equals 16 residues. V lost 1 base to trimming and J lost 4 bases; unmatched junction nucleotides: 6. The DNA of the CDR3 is TGTGCCAGCAGCCAAGTCCCGGGACAGCGCACCGGGGAGCTGTTTTTT. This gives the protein CASSQVPGQRTGELFF.

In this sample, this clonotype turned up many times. Written as DNA, the CDR3 is TGTGCCAGCAGCTTAGAATATCGGGGCGGGGGCAACACCGGGGAGCTGTTTTTT. Its translation is CASSLEYRGGGNTGELFF. This chain joins TRBV7-2 and TRBJ2-2; D possibly corresponds to TRBD2 (7 bases). Trimming cost V 1 base and J 2 bases, with 17 bases left between them. From germline, CDR1 is SGHTA and CDR2 FQGNSA. This CDR3 spans 18 amino acids.

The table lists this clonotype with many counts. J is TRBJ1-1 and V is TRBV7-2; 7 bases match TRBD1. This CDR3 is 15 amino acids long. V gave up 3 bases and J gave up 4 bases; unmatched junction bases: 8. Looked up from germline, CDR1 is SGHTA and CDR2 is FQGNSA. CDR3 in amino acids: CASSFWAQGVTEAFF. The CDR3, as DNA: TGTGCCAGCAGCTTTTGGGCTCAGGGGGTCACTGAAGCTTTCTTT.

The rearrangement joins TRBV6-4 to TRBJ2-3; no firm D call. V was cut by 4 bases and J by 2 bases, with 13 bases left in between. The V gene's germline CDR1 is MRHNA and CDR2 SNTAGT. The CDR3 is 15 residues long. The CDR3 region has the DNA TGTGCCAGCAGTGTTGAGGCAAGTTCCACAGATACGCAGTATTTT. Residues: CASSVEASSTDTQYF.

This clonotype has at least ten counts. This CDR3 is CASSSLLGTTNEKLFF. The CDR3, as DNA: TGTGCCAGCAGTTCCCTTTTGGGAACAACTAATGAAAAACTGTTTTTT. The genes are TRBV6-1 and TRBJ1-4; D call uncertain. Germline CDR1 is MNHNS and CDR2 is SASEGT. The CDR3 runs 16 residues. Trimming cost V 5 bases and J 0 bases, with 13 bases left between them.

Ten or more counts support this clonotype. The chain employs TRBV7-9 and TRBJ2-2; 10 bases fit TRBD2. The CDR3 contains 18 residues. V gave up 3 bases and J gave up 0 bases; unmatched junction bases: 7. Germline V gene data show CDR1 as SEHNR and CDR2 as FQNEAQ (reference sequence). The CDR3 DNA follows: TGTGCCAGCAGCTTTAAGGCTAGCGGGGGCGCGAACACCGGGGAGCTGTTTTTT. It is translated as CASSFKASGGANTGELFF.

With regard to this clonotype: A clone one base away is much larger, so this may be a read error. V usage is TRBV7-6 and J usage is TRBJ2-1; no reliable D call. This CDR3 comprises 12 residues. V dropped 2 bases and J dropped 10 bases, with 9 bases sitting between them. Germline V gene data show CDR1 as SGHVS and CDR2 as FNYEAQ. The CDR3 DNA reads TGTGCCAGCAGCTTACCAAACAGCGAGCAGTTCTTC. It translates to CASSLPNSEQFF.

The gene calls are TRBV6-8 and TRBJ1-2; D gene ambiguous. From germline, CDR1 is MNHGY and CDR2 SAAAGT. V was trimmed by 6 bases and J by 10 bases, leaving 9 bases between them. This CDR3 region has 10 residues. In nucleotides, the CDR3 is TGTGCCAGCAGCGGCGAGGACTACACCTTC. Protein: CASSGEDYTF.

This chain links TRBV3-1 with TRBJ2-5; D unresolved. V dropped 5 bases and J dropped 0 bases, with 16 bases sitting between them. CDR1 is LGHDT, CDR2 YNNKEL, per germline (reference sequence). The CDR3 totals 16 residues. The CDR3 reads CASSSPGRSNQETQYF. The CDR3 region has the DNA TGTGCCAGCAGCAGCCCCGGACGATCTAACCAAGAGACCCAGTACTTC.

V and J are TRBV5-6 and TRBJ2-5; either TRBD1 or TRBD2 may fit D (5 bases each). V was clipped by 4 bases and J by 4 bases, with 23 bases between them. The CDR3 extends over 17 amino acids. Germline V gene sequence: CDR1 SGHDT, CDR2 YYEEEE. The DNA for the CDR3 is TGTGCCAGCAGCCCTAGGGACGGCATCGACCTAGCAGAGACCCAGTACTTC. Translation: CASSPRDGIDLAETQYF.

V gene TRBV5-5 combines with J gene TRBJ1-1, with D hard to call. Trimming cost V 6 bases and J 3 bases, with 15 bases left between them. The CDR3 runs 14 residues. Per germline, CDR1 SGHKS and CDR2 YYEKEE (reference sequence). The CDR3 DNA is TGTGCCAGCATCCGGGGAGGTGGCGACACTGAAGCTTTCTTT. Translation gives CASIRGGGDTEAFF.

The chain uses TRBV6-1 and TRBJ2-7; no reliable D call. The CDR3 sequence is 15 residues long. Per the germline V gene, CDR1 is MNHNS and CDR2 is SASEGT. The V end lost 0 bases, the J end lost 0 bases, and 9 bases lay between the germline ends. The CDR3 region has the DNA TGTGCCAGCAGTGAAGCGGTAGACCGCTCCTACGAGCAGTACGTC. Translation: CASSEAVDRSYEQYV.

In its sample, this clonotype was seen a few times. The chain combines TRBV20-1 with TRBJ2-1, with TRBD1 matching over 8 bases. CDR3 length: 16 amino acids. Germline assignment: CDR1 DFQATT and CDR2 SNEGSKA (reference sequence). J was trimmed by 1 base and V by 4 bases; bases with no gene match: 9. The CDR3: CSATRTGMGSYNEQFF. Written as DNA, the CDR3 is TGCAGTGCTACCCGGACAGGGATGGGGTCCTACAATGAGCAGTTCTTC.

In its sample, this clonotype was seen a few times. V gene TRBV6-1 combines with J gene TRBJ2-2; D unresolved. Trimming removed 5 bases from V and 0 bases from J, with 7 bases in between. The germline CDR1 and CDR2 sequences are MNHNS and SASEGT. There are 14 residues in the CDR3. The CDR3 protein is CASSWAANTGELFF. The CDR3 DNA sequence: TGTGCCAGCAGTTGGGCCGCGAACACCGGGGAGCTGTTTTTT.

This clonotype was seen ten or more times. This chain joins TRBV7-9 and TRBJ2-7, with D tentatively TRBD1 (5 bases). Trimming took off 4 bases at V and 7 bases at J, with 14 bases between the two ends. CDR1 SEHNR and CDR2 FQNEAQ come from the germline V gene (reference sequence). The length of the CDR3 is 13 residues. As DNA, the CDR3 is TGTGCCAGCAGCTCTGCCAGGGCCTGGGAGCAGTACTTC. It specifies CASSSARAWEQYF.

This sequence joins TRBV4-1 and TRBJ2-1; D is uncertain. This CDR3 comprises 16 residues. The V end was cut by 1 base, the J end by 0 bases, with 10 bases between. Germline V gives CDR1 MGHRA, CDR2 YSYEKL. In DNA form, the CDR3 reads TGCGCCAGCAGCCAAGGCGGACCCAGCTCCTACAATGAGCAGTTCTTC. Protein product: CASSQGGPSSYNEQFF.

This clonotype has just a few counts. CDR3: CASSSPTNSSGANVLTF. The CDR3 region has the DNA TGTGCCAGCAGCTCGCCGACCAACTCCTCTGGGGCCAACGTCCTGACTTTC. The V and J genes are TRBV5-5 and TRBJ2-6; D is unclear. V lost 3 bases, J lost 0 bases, and 13 bases lay in between. Germline lookup yields CDR1 SGHKS and CDR2 YYEKEE (reference sequence). The CDR3 consists of 17 residues.